This TCR beta chain stems from a study of blood T cell repertoires in COVID-19. Study-level information: PBMCs, B-cell-depleted T cells, or T cells were the source of the cDNA or gDNA that made up the material.

Original handling: Reference gene primers were amplified, and this amplification served to estimate nucleated cell counts. This table comes from immunoSEQ multiplex PCR, and its TCRdb copy is limited to in-frame clones, with some not included. V and J calls and clone size come straight from that table; D and trimming were deduced from the DNA. The sample holds some 43,000 clones; over 75% are singletons and the top ten take 20% to 30%. This CDR3 region has 15 residues. The germline gives CDR1 SGHRS, CDR2 YFSETQ. V shed 0 bases and J shed 9 bases, with 18 bases lying between them. The receptor was derived from a woman in her sixties with acute or convalescent COVID-19. The source material was peripheral blood. The chain couples TRBV5-1 to TRBJ2-5, with D perhaps TRBD1 (5 bases). This CDR3 reads CASSLETVLPLAQYF. CDR3 bases: TGCGCCAGCAGCTTGGAGACAGTCCTTCCATTGGCCCAGTACTTC.